Listed below are T cell receptor beta chains from one sample, sequenced in a study of blood T cell repertoires in COVID-19. Libraries were prepared by immunoSEQ multiplex PCR; TCRdb keeps only in-frame clonotypes and omits some of them. This sample yields some 150,000 clones, of which about four fifths are seen a single time; approximately 10% belongs to the top ten. The sequenced sample was PBMCs or T cells enriched from blood (not recorded which). The receptors here all came from a middle-aged man who had recovered from COVID-19. Each CDR3 is given with its conserved first and last residue. Each record gives: D gene, clone size, V gene, J gene, CDR3 DNA, CDR3 protein. A D gene is named only where the DNA matches it firmly. Where a row states a size, it is once, few, many or the class of an expanded clone; other rows omit it.

-,-,TRBV28,TRBJ1-2,TGTGCCAGCAGTAAAACCCCAACCGTTGGACAGCGCTATGGCTACACCTTC,CASSKTPTVGQRYGYTF
TRBD1,many,TRBV28,TRBJ1-2,TGTGCCTCCTGGGACAGGGTCTATGGCTACACCTTC,CASWDRVYGYTF
-,-,TRBV13,TRBJ2-7,TGTGCCAGCAGCTTAGGTCAGGGTCGGAGCGAGCAGTACTTC,CASSLGQGRSEQYF
-,-,TRBV27,TRBJ1-4,TGTGCCAGCAGCGCGGCAACTAATGAAAAACTGTTTTTT,CASSAATNEKLFF
-,-,TRBV3-1/TRBV3-2,TRBJ1-5,TGTGCCAGCAGCCAAGAGAGAGGAGGGATCAATCAGCCCCAGCATTTT,CASSQERGGINQPQHF
-,-,TRBV13,TRBJ1-4,TGTGCCAGCAGCTTAGAGTCGGCAGGGATACATGAAAAACTGTTTTTT,CASSLESAGIHEKLFF
TRBD1,-,TRBV6-4,TRBJ2-1,TGTGCCAGCAGTGAAATGGGACAGAGCTCCTACAATGAGCAGTTCTTC,CASSEMGQSSYNEQFF
TRBD1,-,TRBV6-5,TRBJ1-6,TGTGCCAGCAGTCGGGACAGGGAAGGATCACCCCTCCACTTT,CASSRDREGSPLHF
TRBD2,-,TRBV5-4,TRBJ2-2,TGTGCCAGCAGCTTGGGCGGGGGGCCCCTCTTGGGCGGGGAGCTGTTTTTT,CASSLGGGPLLGGELFF
-,-,TRBV14,TRBJ2-1,TGTGCCAGCAGCGGGGGCGACGCCAGGGGTGAGCAGTTCTTC,CASSGGDARGEQFF
TRBD1,-,TRBV19,TRBJ1-2,TGTGCCAGTAGTATAAGCGCCCCGGGACAGGGGGCCGAGAACTATGGCTACACCTTC,CASSISAPGQGAENYGYTF
-,-,TRBV29-1,TRBJ1-2,TGCAGCGTTGAAGATCAAGTTCGGACGGACAATTATGGCTACACCTTC,CSVEDQVRTDNYGYTF
TRBD2,-,TRBV6-5,TRBJ2-4,TGTGCCAGCCTTAGCGGGGGCTCCGGAGAAAACATTCAGTACTTC,CASLSGGSGENIQYF
-,once,TRBV19,TRBJ2-1,TGTGCCAGTAGTATTTTGGGCTTCTACAATGAGCAGTTCTTC,CASSILGFYNEQFF
TRBD1,-,TRBV27,TRBJ1-5,TGTGCCAGCAGTTCCAGGGGGCTAGGCCAGCCCCAGCATTTT,CASSSRGLGQPQHF
TRBD2,-,TRBV30,TRBJ2-3,TGTGCCTGGCGGACTAGGACAGATACGCAGTATTTT,CAWRTRTDTQYF
TRBD1,-,TRBV10-3,TRBJ2-1,TGTGCCATCAGTGAGGGACAGGGTGAGGATGAGCAGTTCTTC,CAISEGQGEDEQFF
TRBD2,-,TRBV9,TRBJ2-1,TGTGCCAGCAGCGTCGGTAGCGGGGGTTCCTACAATGAGCAGTTCTTC,CASSVGSGGSYNEQFF
TRBD2,-,TRBV9,TRBJ2-5,TGTGCCAGCAGCGTGGGTCTAGCGGTCTATCAAGAGACCCAGTACTTC,CASSVGLAVYQETQYF
TRBD1,-,TRBV30,TRBJ2-5,TGTGCCAGCGGGACAGGGGGACTGGGGACCCAGTACTTC,CASGTGGLGTQYF
TRBD2,-,TRBV28,TRBJ2-3,TGTGCCAGCAGTTTAAAGTTGAGCTTTGTTCGGCGGGGGGGCGTGGAAGATACGCAGTATTTT,CASSLKLSFVRRGGVEDTQYF
TRBD2,-,TRBV11-2,TRBJ2-3,TGTGCCAGCAGGGGCGGGGGTCCAGATACGCAGTATTTT,CASRGGGPDTQYF
TRBD1,-,TRBV3-1/TRBV3-2,TRBJ2-7,TGTGCCAGCAGCCAAGGTGGGACAGGTATCAACGAGCAGTGCTTC,CASSQGGTGINEQCF
-,-,TRBV6-6,TRBJ1-1,TGTGCCAGCAATTTGGGGCAAGCTTTCTTT,CASNLGQAFF
TRBD1,-,TRBV19,TRBJ2-7,TGTGCCAGTACTCCGGGACAGGGGCGCCACGAGCAGTACTTC,CASTPGQGRHEQYF
-,-,TRBV5-5,TRBJ1-4,TGTGCCAGCAGCTTCCAGAGGGCTAATGAAAAACTGTTTTTT,CASSFQRANEKLFF
-,-,TRBV7-8,TRBJ1-5,TGTGCCAGCAGCCCCCTCCTTATTCAGGGGTATAGCAATCAGCCCCAGCATTTT,CASSPLLIQGYSNQPQHF
TRBD2,-,TRBV5-1,TRBJ2-1,TGCGCCAGCAGCTTGGTACTAGCGGGGGTTAATGAGCAGTTCTTC,CASSLVLAGVNEQFF
-,-,TRBV2,TRBJ2-5,TGTGCCAGCAGTGAGGCTCGGGGGAAGATGGAGACCCAGTACTTC,CASSEARGKMETQYF
-,-,TRBV6-5,TRBJ1-2,TGTGCCAGCGCCCCAGGAACACCCTCCCTCACCTTC,CASAPGTPSLTF
-,-,TRBV13,TRBJ1-5,TGTGCCAGCAGCTTACTGCCAGGACAGTCGCGCGAGAATCAGCCCCAGCATTTT,CASSLLPGQSRENQPQHF
-,once,TRBV28,TRBJ1-2,TGTGCCAGCACTATAAACAACTATGGCTACACCTTC,CASTINNYGYTF
-,-,TRBV12-3/TRBV12-4,TRBJ2-1,TGTGCCAGCAGGAGCGCCACCCTTAATGAGCAGTTCTTC,CASRSATLNEQFF
TRBD2,-,TRBV7-2,TRBJ2-7,TGTGCCAGCAGCTTAGCTGGGACTAGCGGGGACGAGCAGTACTTC,CASSLAGTSGDEQYF
-,-,TRBV6-4,TRBJ1-6,TGTGCCAGCGGAGCGACCCGTAATTCACCCCTCCACTTT,CASGATRNSPLHF
TRBD1,-,TRBV29-1,TRBJ1-5,TGCAGCGTGACAGGGGCCAACAATCAGCCCCAGCATTTT,CSVTGANNQPQHF
-,-,TRBV30,TRBJ1-6,TGTGCCTGGAGTGCCGGTACCCCCCGAGTGTATAATTCACCCCTCCACTTT,CAWSAGTPRVYNSPLHF
TRBD1,-,TRBV6-5,TRBJ1-1,TGTGCCAGCAGACGGACAGGGGAGACTGAAGCTTTCTTT,CASRRTGETEAFF
TRBD1,-,TRBV9,TRBJ1-4,TGTGCCAGCAGCGTCGGTCGTCGGGACAGGTCGGAAAAACTGTTTTTT,CASSVGRRDRSEKLFF
TRBD1,-,TRBV7-2,TRBJ1-5,TGTGCCAGCAGCTCCGGGACAGGGGGCCCCGGGGGCAATCAGCCCCAGCATTTT,CASSSGTGGPGGNQPQHF
TRBD1,-,TRBV7-8,TRBJ1-1,TGTGCCAGCAGCCATAGGACAGGTTGGAAGGACACTGAAGCTTTCTTT,CASSHRTGWKDTEAFF
-,-,TRBV18,TRBJ1-6,TGTGCCAGCTCACAGGGGAAGTCCGGGAATTCACCCCTCCACTTT,CASSQGKSGNSPLHF
TRBD1,-,TRBV5-4,TRBJ1-2,TGTGCCAGCAGCTTGGGACGGACAGGGGGCGATGGCTACACCTTC,CASSLGRTGGDGYTF
-,-,TRBV28,TRBJ2-2,TGTGCCAGCAGCCCGAGCACCAACACCGGGGAGCTGTTTTTT,CASSPSTNTGELFF
-,-,TRBV5-8,TRBJ1-5,TGTGCCAGCAGCTTGGAGGGGCGGATTAATCAGCCCCAGCATTTT,CASSLEGRINQPQHF
-,once,TRBV30,TRBJ1-1,TGTGCCTGGAGTCTATCAGGACTAGAAGCTTTCTTT,CAWSLSGLEAFF
-,-,TRBV2,TRBJ2-5,TGTGCCAGCAGTGACACCCACTACCCTTACTTC,CASSDTHYPYF
TRBD1,once,TRBV7-9,TRBJ1-5,TGTGCCAGCAGCCTAACAGGGGATGATCAGCCCCAGCATTTT,CASSLTGDDQPQHF
TRBD1,-,TRBV29-1,TRBJ2-2,TGCAGCGCTGGAGGACAGGCCACCGGGGAGCTGTTTTTT,CSAGGQATGELFF
TRBD1,-,TRBV5-5,TRBJ1-5,TGTGCCAGCAGCGCGACAGGGGCCAGCAATCAGCCCCAGCATTTT,CASSATGASNQPQHF
-,-,TRBV6-5,TRBJ1-2,TGTGCCAGCAGTTATCTAGCGGCGGGAGGCTACACCTTC,CASSYLAAGGYTF
TRBD1,-,TRBV7-3,TRBJ2-7,TGTGCCAGCAGCTTAATTCCGACAGGGCGAGTCGAGCAGTACTTC,CASSLIPTGRVEQYF
-,-,TRBV7-3,TRBJ1-6,TGTGCCAGCAGCTTAGGGGCCGGCTCACCCCTCCACTTT,CASSLGAGSPLHF
TRBD1,-,TRBV19,TRBJ1-6,TGTGCCAGTGCGGGACAGGAGCCATTCGGCTCCTATAATTCACCCCTCCACTTT,CASAGQEPFGSYNSPLHF